A single T cell receptor beta chain is shown here with its context. Its antigen is not identified. This entry comes from a study of T cell responses to AZD1222 COVID-19 vaccine. General study points: Spike-specific TCR breadth and depth grew following two AZD1222 doses. CD4 TCRs covered the whole spike, strongest at regions 160-218 and 743-854. Nearly half of unique spike-specific TCRs reportedly avoided B.1.351 and B.1.1.7 mutated regions.

The length of the CDR3 is 12 residues. V was trimmed by 6 bases and J by 11 bases, leaving 16 bases between them. CDR1 MNHNY and CDR2 SVGAGI come from the germline V gene (reference sequence). The protocol was immunoSEQ multiplex PCR, while the TCRdb copy is restricted to in-frame clones and leaves out a portion. Of about 130,000 clones listed, just over 90% are singletons. The sequenced sample was peripheral blood, obtained on day 0 of AZD1222 vaccination. This sequence originates from an adult in good health. The V gene is TRBV6-6, the J gene TRBJ1-1, with unresolved D. CDR3 DNA sequence: TGTGCCAGCAGGCAGGACTTCCATCAGGCTTTCTTT. Translating it yields CASRQDFHQAFF.